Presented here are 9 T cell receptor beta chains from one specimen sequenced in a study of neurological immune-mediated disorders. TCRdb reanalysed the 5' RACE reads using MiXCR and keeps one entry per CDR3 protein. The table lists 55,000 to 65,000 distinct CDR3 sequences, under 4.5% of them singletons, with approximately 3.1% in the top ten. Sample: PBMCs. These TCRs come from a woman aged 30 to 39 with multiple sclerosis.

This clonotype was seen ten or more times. In DNA, the CDR3 is TGTGCCAGCAGACTACAGGGGCCGGAAAATCAGCCCCAGCATTTT. Residues: CASRLQGPENQPQHF. The chain recombines TRBV12-3 or TRBV12-4 with TRBJ1-5; 7 bases map to TRBD1. The CDR3 runs 15 residues. J gave up 4 bases and V 6 bases, and 9 bases lay outside the gene matches.

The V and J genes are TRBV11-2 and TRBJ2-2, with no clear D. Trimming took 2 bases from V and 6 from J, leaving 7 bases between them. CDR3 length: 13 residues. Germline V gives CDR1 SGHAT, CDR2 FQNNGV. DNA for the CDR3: TGTGCCAGCAGCTTAATCACCGCCGGGGAGCTGTTTTTT. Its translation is CASSLITAGELFF.

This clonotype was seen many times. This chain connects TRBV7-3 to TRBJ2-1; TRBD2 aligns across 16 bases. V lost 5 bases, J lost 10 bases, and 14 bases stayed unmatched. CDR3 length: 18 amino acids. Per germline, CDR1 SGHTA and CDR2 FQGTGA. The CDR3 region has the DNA TGTGCCAGCAGCCCCCCGGGACTAGCGGGAGGGTACAATGAAGAGCAGTTCTTC. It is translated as CASSPPGLAGGYNEEQFF.

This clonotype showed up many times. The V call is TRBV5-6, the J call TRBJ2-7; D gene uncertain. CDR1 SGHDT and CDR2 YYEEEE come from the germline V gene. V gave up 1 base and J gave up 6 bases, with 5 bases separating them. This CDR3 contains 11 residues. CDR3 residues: CASSLYLEQYF. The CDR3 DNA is TGTGCCAGCAGCTTGTATCTCGAGCAGTACTTC.

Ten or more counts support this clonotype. CDR3 coding DNA: TGTGCCAGCAGCTTAGTGGGGGGCCGAACAGATACGCAGTATTTT. It specifies CASSLVGGRTDTQYF. This chain connects TRBV7-2 to TRBJ2-3, with D tentatively TRBD1 or TRBD2 (6 bases each). Germline V gives CDR1 SGHTA, CDR2 FQGNSA. Trimming pared 1 base from V and 3 bases from J, leaving 11 bases between. The CDR3 spans 15 residues.

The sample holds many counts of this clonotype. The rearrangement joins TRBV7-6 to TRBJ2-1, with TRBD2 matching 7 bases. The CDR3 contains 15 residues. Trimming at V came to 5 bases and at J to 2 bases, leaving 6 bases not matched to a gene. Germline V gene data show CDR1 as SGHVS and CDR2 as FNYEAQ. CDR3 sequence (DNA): TGTGCCAGCAGCCCCGCAGCGGGACCCTACAATGAGCAGTTCTTC. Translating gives CASSPAAGPYNEQFF.

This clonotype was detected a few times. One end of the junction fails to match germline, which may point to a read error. The chain's CDR3 is CARSSVGGNF. CDR3 nucleotides: TGTGCCAGAAGTTCCGTTGGGGGTAATTTT. The chain links TRBV6-6 to TRBJ2-3, with D tentatively TRBD1 or TRBD2 (5 bases each). The CDR3 contains 10 residues. Germline V gives CDR1 MNHNY, CDR2 SVGAGI (reference sequence).

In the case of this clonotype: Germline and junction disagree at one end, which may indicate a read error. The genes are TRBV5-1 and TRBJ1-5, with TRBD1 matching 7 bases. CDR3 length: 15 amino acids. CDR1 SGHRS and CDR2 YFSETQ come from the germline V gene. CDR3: CASSREQGTSQPQNF. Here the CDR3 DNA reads TGCGCCAGCAGCCGAGAACAGGGGACGAGTCAGCCCCAGAATTTT. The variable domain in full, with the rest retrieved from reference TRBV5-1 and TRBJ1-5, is KAGVTQTPRYLIKTRGQQVTLSCSPISGHRSVSWYQQTPGQGLQFLFEYFSETQRNKGNFPGRFSGRQFSNSRSEMNVSTLELGDSALYLCASSREQGTSQPQNFGDGTRLSIL.

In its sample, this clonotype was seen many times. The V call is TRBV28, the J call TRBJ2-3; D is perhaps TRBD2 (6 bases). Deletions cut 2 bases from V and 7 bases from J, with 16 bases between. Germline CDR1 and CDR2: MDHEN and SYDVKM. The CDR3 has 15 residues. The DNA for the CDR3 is TGTGCCAGCAGTTTAGGTTTAGCGGAGGAGAATACGCAGTATTTT. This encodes CASSLGLAEENTQYF.